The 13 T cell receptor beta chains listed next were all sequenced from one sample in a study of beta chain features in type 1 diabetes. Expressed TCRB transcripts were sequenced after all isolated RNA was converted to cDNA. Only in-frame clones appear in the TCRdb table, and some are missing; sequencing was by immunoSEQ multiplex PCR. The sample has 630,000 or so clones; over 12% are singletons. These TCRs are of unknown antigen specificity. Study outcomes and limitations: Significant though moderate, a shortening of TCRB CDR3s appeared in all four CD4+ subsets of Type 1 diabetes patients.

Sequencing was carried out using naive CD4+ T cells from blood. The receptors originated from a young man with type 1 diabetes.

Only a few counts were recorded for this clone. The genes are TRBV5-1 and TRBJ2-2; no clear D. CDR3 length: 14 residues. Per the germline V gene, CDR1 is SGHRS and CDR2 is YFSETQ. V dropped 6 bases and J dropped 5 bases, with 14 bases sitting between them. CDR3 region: CASTPLKETGELFF. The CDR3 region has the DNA TGCGCCAGCACCCCACTCAAGGAGACCGGGGAGCTGTTTTTT.

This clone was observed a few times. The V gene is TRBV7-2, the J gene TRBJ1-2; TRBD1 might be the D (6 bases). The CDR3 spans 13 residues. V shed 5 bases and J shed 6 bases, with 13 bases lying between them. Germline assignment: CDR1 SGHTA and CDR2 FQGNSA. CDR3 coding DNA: TGTGCCAGCAGCACCCGACAGGAGGATGGCTACACCTTC. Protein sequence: CASSTRQEDGYTF.

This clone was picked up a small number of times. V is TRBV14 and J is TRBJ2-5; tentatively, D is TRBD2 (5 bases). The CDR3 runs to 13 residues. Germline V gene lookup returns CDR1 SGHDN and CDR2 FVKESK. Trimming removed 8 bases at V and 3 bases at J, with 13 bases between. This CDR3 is CASRRTGEETQYF. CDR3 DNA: TGTGCCAGCCGGAGGACTGGGGAAGAGACCCAGTACTTC. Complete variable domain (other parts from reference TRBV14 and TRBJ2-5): EAGVTQFPSHSVIEKGQTVTLRCDPISGHDNLYWYRRVMGKEIKFLLHFVKESKQDESGMPNNRFLAERTGGTYSTLKVQPAELEDSGVYFCASRRTGEETQYFGPGTRLLVL.

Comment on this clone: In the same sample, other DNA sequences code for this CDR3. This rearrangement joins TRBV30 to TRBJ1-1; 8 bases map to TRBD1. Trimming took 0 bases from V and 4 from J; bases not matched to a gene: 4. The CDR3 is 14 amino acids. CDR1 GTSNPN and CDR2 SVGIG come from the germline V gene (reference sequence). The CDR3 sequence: CAWSVLTGGTEAFF. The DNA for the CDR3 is TGTGCCTGGAGTGTCCTTACAGGGGGCACTGAAGCTTTCTTT.

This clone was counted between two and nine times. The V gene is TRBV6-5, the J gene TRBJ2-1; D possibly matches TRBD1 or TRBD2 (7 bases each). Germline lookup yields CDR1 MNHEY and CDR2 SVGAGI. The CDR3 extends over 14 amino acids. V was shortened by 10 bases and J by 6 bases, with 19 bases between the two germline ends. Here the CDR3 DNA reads TGTGCCACCGGGGGGACAGTAGTACGCAATGAGCAGTTCTTC. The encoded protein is CATGGTVVRNEQFF.

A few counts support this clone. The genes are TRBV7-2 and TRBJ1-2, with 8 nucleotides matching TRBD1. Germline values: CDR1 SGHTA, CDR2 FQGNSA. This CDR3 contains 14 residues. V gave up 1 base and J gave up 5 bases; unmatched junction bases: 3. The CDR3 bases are TGTGCCAGCAGCTTAGATCAGGGGGCTTATGGCTACACCTTC. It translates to CASSLDQGAYGYTF.

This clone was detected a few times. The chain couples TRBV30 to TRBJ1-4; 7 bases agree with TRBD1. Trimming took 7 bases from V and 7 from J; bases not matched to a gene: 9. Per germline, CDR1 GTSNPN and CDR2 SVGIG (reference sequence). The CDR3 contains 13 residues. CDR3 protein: CAYNRGPLEKLFF. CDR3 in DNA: TGTGCCTACAACAGGGGCCCGCTTGAAAAACTGTTTTTT.

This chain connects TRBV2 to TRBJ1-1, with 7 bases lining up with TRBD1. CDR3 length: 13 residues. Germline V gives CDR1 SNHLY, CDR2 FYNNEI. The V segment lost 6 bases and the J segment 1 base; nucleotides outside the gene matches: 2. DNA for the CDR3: TGTGCCAGCAGCAAGGGGGCGAACACTGAAGCTTTCTTT. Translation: CASSKGANTEAFF.

CDR3 sequence reads: CAWSVEGNYGYTF. In DNA form, the CDR3 reads TGTGCCTGGAGTGTAGAAGGGAACTATGGCTACACCTTC. The chain uses TRBV30 and TRBJ1-2, with D uncertain. There are 13 residues in the CDR3. The germline V gene encodes CDR1 GTSNPN and CDR2 SVGIG (reference sequence). V lost 0 bases, J lost 2 bases, and 7 bases lay in between.

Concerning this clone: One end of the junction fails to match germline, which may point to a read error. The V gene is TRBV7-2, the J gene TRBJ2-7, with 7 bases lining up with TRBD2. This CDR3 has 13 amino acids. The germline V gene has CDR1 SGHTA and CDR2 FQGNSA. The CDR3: CASSHGTTYEQYF. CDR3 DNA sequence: TGCGCCAGCAGCCATGGGACTACCTACGAGCAGTACTTC.

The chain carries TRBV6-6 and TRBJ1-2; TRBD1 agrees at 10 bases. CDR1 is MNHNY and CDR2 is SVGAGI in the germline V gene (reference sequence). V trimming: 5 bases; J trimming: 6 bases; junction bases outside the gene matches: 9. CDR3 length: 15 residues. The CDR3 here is CASSREGQGFHGYTF. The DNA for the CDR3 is TGTGCCAGCAGTAGAGAGGGACAGGGGTTTCATGGCTACACCTTC.

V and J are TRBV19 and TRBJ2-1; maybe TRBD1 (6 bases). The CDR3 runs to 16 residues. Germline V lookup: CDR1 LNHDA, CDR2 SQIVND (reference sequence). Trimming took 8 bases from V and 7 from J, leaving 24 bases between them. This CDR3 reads CASGSKQGLWLNEQFF. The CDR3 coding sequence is TGTGCCAGTGGATCGAAGCAGGGGCTTTGGTTGAATGAGCAGTTCTTC.

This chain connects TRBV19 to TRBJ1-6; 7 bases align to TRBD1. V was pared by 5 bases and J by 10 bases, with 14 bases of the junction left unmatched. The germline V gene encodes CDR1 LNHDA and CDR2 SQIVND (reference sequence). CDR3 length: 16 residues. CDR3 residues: CASSFIQGIGYSPLHF. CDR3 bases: TGTGCCAGTAGTTTTATACAGGGGATCGGATACTCACCCCTCCACTTT.